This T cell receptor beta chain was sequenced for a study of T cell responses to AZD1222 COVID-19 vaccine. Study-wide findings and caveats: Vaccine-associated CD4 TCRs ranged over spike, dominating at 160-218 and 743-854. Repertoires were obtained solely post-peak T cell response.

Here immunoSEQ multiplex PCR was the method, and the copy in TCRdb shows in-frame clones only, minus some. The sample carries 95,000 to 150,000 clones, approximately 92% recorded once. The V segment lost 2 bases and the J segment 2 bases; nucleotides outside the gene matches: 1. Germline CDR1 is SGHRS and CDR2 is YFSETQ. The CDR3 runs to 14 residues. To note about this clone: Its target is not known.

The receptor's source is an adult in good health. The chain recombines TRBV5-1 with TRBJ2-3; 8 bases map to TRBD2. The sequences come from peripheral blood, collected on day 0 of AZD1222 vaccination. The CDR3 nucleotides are TGCGCCAGCAGCTTAGCGGGAGTCACAGATACGCAGTATTTT. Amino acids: CASSLAGVTDTQYF.